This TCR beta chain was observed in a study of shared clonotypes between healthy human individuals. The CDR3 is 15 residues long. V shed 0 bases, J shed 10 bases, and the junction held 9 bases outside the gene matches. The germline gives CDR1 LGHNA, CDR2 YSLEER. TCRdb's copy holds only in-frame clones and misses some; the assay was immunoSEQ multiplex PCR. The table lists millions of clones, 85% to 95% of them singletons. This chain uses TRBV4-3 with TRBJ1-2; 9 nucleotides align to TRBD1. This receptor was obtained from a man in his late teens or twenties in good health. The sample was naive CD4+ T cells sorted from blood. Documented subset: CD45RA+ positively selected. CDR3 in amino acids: CASSQEGSTGGPYTF. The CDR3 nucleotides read TGCGCCAGCAGCCAAGAAGGGTCTACAGGGGGCCCCTACACCTTC.